Listed below are T cell receptor beta chains from one sample, sequenced in a study of cytomegalovirus exposure and HLA in healthy donors. The data were produced by immunoSEQ multiplex PCR, yet TCRdb's version contains in-frame clones alone and is incomplete. The profile covers 150,000 or so clones, with 65% to 90% appearing a single time and around 20% taken by the ten largest. The specimen sequenced was PBMCs. The source of these receptors is a man aged 18 to 35 in good health and CMV-seropositive. CDR3s include the opening cysteine and the closing phenylalanine or tryptophan. The order of the fields is D gene, clone size, V gene, J gene, CDR3 DNA, CDR3 protein. The D gene is left open where the match is weak. Clone size is given for some rows only: seen once, a few or many times, or a class if the clone is expanded.

>TRBD1|once|TRBV4-3|TRBJ1-5
TGCGCCAGCAGCCAAGATAGGGGGGACAGGTATCAGCCCCAGCATTTT
CASSQDRGDRYQPQHF
>-|-|TRBV5-1|TRBJ2-7
TGCGCCAGCAGCTTGGAGCGGCGGAAAGCCTACGAGCAGTACTTC
CASSLERRKAYEQYF
>-|-|TRBV29-1|TRBJ1-1
TGCAGCGTTGATACGCACCTACAGGTGAACACTGAAGCTTTCTTT
CSVDTHLQVNTEAFF
>-|-|TRBV27|TRBJ2-1
TGTGCCAGCAGTCTACTTGGGAGCTCCTACAATGAGCAGTTCTTC
CASSLLGSSYNEQFF
>-|once|TRBV30|TRBJ2-6
TGTGCCTTGACTAGTCCGGCAGGGGCCAACGTCCTGACTTTC
CALTSPAGANVLTF
>-|-|TRBV28|TRBJ1-1
TGTGCCAGTAGGCCCGGGGGATACAACACTGAAGCTTTCTTT
CASRPGGYNTEAFF
>TRBD1|-|TRBV4-1|TRBJ1-2
TGCGCCAGCAGCCTTTCACAGGGGGCGGAAGTCTATGGCTACACCTTC
CASSLSQGAEVYGYTF
>TRBD1|-|TRBV6-6|TRBJ2-5
TGTGCCAGCAGTATCGGACAGGGGGCAGAGACCCAGTACTTC
CASSIGQGAETQYF
>TRBD1|-|TRBV5-6|TRBJ1-5
TGTGCCAGCACCAGGGGGCCAGATCAGCCCCAGCATTTT
CASTRGPDQPQHF
>-|-|TRBV7-3|TRBJ2-2
TGTGCCAGCAGGGTTATGGGACAGAACACCGGGGAGCTGTTTTTT
CASRVMGQNTGELFF
>TRBD1|-|TRBV9|TRBJ1-2
TGTGCCAGCAGCGTAGGACAGACAGGGGGAGGCTACACCTTC
CASSVGQTGGGYTF
>-|-|TRBV1|TRBJ2-3
TGCACCAGCAGCCAATTCCCTGGGACTAGCGGGTCCTGGGGGGATACGCAGTATTTT
CTSSQFPGTSGSWGDTQYF
>-|once|TRBV5-1|TRBJ1-4
TGCGCCAGCAGCTTCGGGGAGGCGAATGAAAAACTGTTTTTT
CASSFGEANEKLFF
>-|-|TRBV6-5|TRBJ2-7
TGTGCCAGCCATCGAGGGGGTTCCTACGAGCAGTACTTC
CASHRGGSYEQYF
>-|-|TRBV11-2|TRBJ1-3
TGTGCCAGCAGCTTAGTACTTGGGAGTTCCTCTGGAAACACCATATATTTT
CASSLVLGSSSGNTIYF
>TRBD1|-|TRBV2|TRBJ1-2
TGTGCCAGCAGTCGACAGGGGAACTATGGCTACACCTTC
CASSRQGNYGYTF
>TRBD1|-|TRBV5-6|TRBJ1-2
TGTGCCAGCAGCCCGCGACAGGGCTATGGCTACACCTTC
CASSPRQGYGYTF
>-|-|TRBV30|TRBJ1-1
TGTGCCTGGAAAGGGGCAAGCACTGAAGCTTTCTTT
CAWKGASTEAFF
>-|-|TRBV28|TRBJ1-5
TGTGCCAGCAGGAGGGAAAGGGCTAGCAATCAGCCCCAGCATTTT
CASRRERASNQPQHF
>TRBD2|-|TRBV5-4|TRBJ2-1
TGTGCCAGCAGCTTGGTAATAGGGACTAGCGGATACAATGAGCAGTTCTTC
CASSLVIGTSGYNEQFF
>TRBD2|-|TRBV9|TRBJ2-3
TGTGCCAGCAGCGCCTCCCAACTAGCGGGAGTGGCAGATACGCAGTATTTT
CASSASQLAGVADTQYF
>TRBD1|-|TRBV27|TRBJ1-2
TGTGCCAGCAGGGCTACAGGGGAACGATATGGCTACACCTTC
CASRATGERYGYTF
>TRBD1|-|TRBV2|TRBJ1-3
TGTGCCAGCAGAGCCGGGACAGGGAAGGGAAACACCATATATTTT
CASRAGTGKGNTIYF
>-|once|TRBV5-1|TRBJ2-3
TGCGCCAGCAGCTTAGCGGGCCTTGACACGGCAGGGGATACGCAGTATTTT
CASSLAGLDTAGDTQYF
>TRBD1|-|TRBV5-4|TRBJ2-7
TGTGCCAGCAGCTTACCGGGACAGGGTGTATACGAGCAGTACTTC
CASSLPGQGVYEQYF
>TRBD2|few|TRBV6-6|TRBJ2-7
TGTGCCAGCAGTTACGGACTAGCGTCTACCTACGAGCAGTACTTC
CASSYGLASTYEQYF
>TRBD2|-|TRBV5-4|TRBJ2-7
TGTGCCAGCAGCTGGGGGACTAGCCCCTACGAGCAGTACTTC
CASSWGTSPYEQYF
>-|-|TRBV4-3|TRBJ2-3
TGCGCCAGCAGCCGCGGCGCTGGAGGTGGCTCCACGCAGTATTTT
CASSRGAGGGSTQYF
>-|-|TRBV6-5|TRBJ2-7
TGTGCCAGCAGTTACTCGAGTCACTACGAGCAGTACTTC
CASSYSSHYEQYF
>TRBD2|-|TRBV2|TRBJ2-7
TGTGCCAGCAACACCGGGACTAGCGGGAGTAGTCGCGAGCAGTACTTC
CASNTGTSGSSREQYF
>TRBD2|-|TRBV29-1|TRBJ2-1
TGCAGCGTTGATGGACGAGTGGGAGGGCACAATGAGCAGTTCTTC
CSVDGRVGGHNEQFF
>TRBD2|-|TRBV7-2|TRBJ2-2
TGTGCCAGCAGCTTAGGGGGAAGCGGGAGAGCGACCGGGGAGCTGTTTTTT
CASSLGGSGRATGELFF
>-|-|TRBV10-3|TRBJ2-1
TGTGCCATCAGTGAGTCGCAGGGGAGTAGCAATGAGCAGTTCTTC
CAISESQGSSNEQFF
>TRBD1|-|TRBV5-6|TRBJ1-4
TGTGCCAGCAGCTGGGACAGGGGGGATGAAAAACTGTTTTTT
CASSWDRGDEKLFF
>-|-|TRBV18|TRBJ2-4
TGTGCCAGCTCACCACCGGCCGTCAACATTCAGTACTTC
CASSPPAVNIQYF
>-|-|TRBV6-5|TRBJ2-3
TGTGCCAGCAGTTACTCGCCCTATTCCCCAGATACGCAGTATTTT
CASSYSPYSPDTQYF
>-|-|TRBV7-6|TRBJ2-7
TGTGCCAGCAGCTTAGCCGAGGAGTACGAGCAGTACTTC
CASSLAEEYEQYF
>-|-|TRBV7-6|TRBJ1-3
TGTGCCAGCAGCTTCTCCGGTCTGAGCTCTGGAAACACCATATATTTT
CASSFSGLSSGNTIYF